The rows below give T cell receptor beta chains drawn from one sample of a study of cytomegalovirus exposure and HLA in healthy donors. Only in-frame clones appear in the TCRdb table, and some are missing; sequencing was by immunoSEQ multiplex PCR. The table includes fewer than 400,000 clones, around 86% detected once. The sequenced sample consisted of PBMCs. These receptors came from a woman aged 18-30 years in good health and CMV-seronegative. Both conserved end residues are part of each CDR3. A row's size may be missing; if present it is once, few, many or a size class.

>TRBJ1-2|TRBV18|.
CASSDDRGLYGYTF
>TRBJ2-1|TRBV27|.
CASSLGYTSVFDNEQFF
>TRBJ1-2|TRBV9|.
CASSVEAGLIGGYTF
>TRBJ1-2|TRBV28|few
CASVDRVMDGYTF
>TRBJ2-5|TRBV6-5|.
CASSALAGAGETQYF
>TRBJ2-7|TRBV7-2|.
CASSLGGGPYEQYF
>TRBJ2-6|TRBV29-1|.
CSVIGTGALGGANVLTF
>TRBJ1-2|TRBV6-6|once
CASSLTGSLGGYTF
>TRBJ1-2|TRBV9|once
CASSVEAGATWYGYTF
>TRBJ2-5|TRBV7-3|.
CASSLNGAGAETQYF
>TRBJ2-7|TRBV4-3|.
CATPQESRLAGAYEQYF
>TRBJ1-3|TRBV9|.
CASSIYSGSGNTIYF
>TRBJ2-1|TRBV18|.
CASSPPGYIDNEQFF
>TRBJ2-7|TRBV28|.
CASRTGNEQYF
>TRBJ2-7|TRBV6-1|.
CASSEGAGQYEQYF
>TRBJ1-5|TRBV6-6|.
CASSWGRHQPQHF
>TRBJ2-5|TRBV5-1|.
CASSLPTYGETQYF
>TRBJ1-1|TRBV7-9|once
CASSLKWGTGGHEAFF
>TRBJ1-1|TRBV7-2|.
CASSFSEQTGGTEAFF
>TRBJ2-1|TRBV7-2|.
CASSPSTATEQFF
>TRBJ2-7|TRBV7-3|.
CASRLNRDTEQYF
>TRBJ1-5|TRBV27|.
CASSLFAGGNQPQHF
>TRBJ1-1|TRBV5-4|.
CASSHRGTEAFF
>TRBJ2-1|TRBV28|once
CASSSSGSGGNEQFF
>TRBJ2-7|TRBV23-1|.
CASSQETTGDSRYEQYF
>TRBJ2-5|TRBV9|.
CASSERDRNQETQYF
>TRBJ2-7|TRBV7-2|.
CASSQVGSYEQYF
>TRBJ2-7|TRBV7-2|.
CASSLAAVFGGEQYF
>TRBJ2-5|TRBV9|once
CASSVGGLGKTQYF
>TRBJ2-1|TRBV18|.
CASSPALASYNEQFF
>TRBJ2-7|TRBV6-5|.
CASSYRGQGSEEQYF
>TRBJ1-5|TRBV5-6|.
CASSLQQNQPQHF
>TRBJ1-4|TRBV29-1|few
CSVDGGTNEKLFF
>TRBJ2-3|TRBV21-1|.
CASSNPTGTDTQYF
>TRBJ1-5|TRBV19|.
CASRLDREGNQPQHF
>TRBJ2-1|TRBV27|.
CASTPGLAENNEQFF
>TRBJ1-4|TRBV19|once
CASSMGTVNEKLFF
>TRBJ1-1|TRBV27|.
CASSLYREVNTEAFF
>TRBJ1-1|TRBV7-6|.
CASSNTAGGNTEAFF
>TRBJ2-3|TRBV7-3|.
CASQRESTDTQYF
>TRBJ1-2|TRBV28|.
CASRSRGTPNYGYTF
>TRBJ2-7|TRBV10-2|.
CASSEQGDSYEQYF
>TRBJ2-5|TRBV30|.
CAWSVRRGATRGETQYF
>TRBJ2-7|TRBV7-2|.
CASSLDYASGIREQYF
>TRBJ2-2|TRBV5-1|.
CASSLQGGLNTGELFF
>TRBJ1-1|TRBV7-2|.
CASSLRGFEAFF
>TRBJ1-2|TRBV27|.
CASRSTGTAYGYTF
>TRBJ1-3|TRBV7-2|.
CASSPKGQRRTYGNTIYF
>TRBJ2-3|TRBV4-3|.
CASSLEPGLVTDTQYF
>TRBJ2-1|TRBV6-6|.
CASSDPGTGYNEQFF
>TRBJ2-2|TRBV5-1|.
CASIGGRNTGELFF
>TRBJ2-1|TRBV11-2|.
CASSLLAAPYNEQFF
>TRBJ2-3|TRBV7-9|.
CASSFVAGGPDTQYF
>TRBJ2-1|TRBV7-2|few
CASSIIAGAGGYEQFF
>TRBJ2-7|TRBV9|.
CASSVGSLGQFYEQYF
>TRBJ2-7|TRBV15|once
CATSRETSQSYEQYF
>TRBJ2-1|TRBV29-1|.
CSARGLESSYNEQFF
>TRBJ2-7|TRBV4-1|.
CASSQDIRDSYEQYF